This record covers a single T cell receptor (beta chain). Germline-derived CDR1 and CDR2 are SGHRS and YFSETQ. This CDR3 has 15 amino acids. J lost 3 bases, V lost 4 bases, and 6 bases had no gene match. The source of the sample is a study of cytomegalovirus exposure and HLA in healthy donors. The PCR contained 60 Vbeta and 13 Jbeta primers. Source study methods: As a later analysis found, there were 80 million or so unique TCR beta chains, of which around 10 million were shared. Assay used: immunoSEQ multiplex PCR; TCRdb lists only in-frame clones, some missing. Clonal size and the V and J genes are those of that table, whereas D and trimming came from the DNA. The table has around 140,000 clones, just under 75% seen once.

The sample comprised PBMCs. This chain joins TRBV5-1 and TRBJ2-7; 11 bases agree with TRBD1. The sequence was collected from a woman between 18 and 29 years old in good health and CMV-seronegative. The CDR3 is CASSDSGTGGYEQYF. In DNA form, the CDR3 reads TGCGCCAGCAGCGACTCCGGGACAGGGGGCTACGAGCAGTACTTC.